Sequencing of this T cell receptor beta chain was carried out in a study of Tregs in tolerant kidney transplant recipients. This CDR3 is 13 amino acids long. V dropped 0 bases and J dropped 4 bases, with 6 bases sitting between them. The germline gives CDR1 WNHNN, CDR2 SYGVQD (reference sequence). TCRdb's copy holds only in-frame clones and misses some; the assay was immunoSEQ multiplex PCR. The sample carries about 100,000 clones, about 90% recorded once. Source: CD4+ T cells from blood, taken before the transplant. This clonotype originated in a human donor who received a combined kidney and bone marrow transplant. The chain has TRBV10-1 and TRBJ1-1, with D unresolved. CDR3 sequence (DNA): TGCGCCAGCAGTGAGTCGTTGGCCACTGAAGCTTTCTTT. Translation: CASSESLATEAFF.